These 26 T cell receptor beta chains were sequenced from one sample in a study of blood T cell repertoires in COVID-19. Profiling relied on immunoSEQ multiplex PCR, and the TCRdb table lists in-frame clones only, not all of them. The sample yields 150,000 or so clones, around 86% seen once. The sequenced sample consisted of peripheral blood. Source of these receptors: a human donor in a cohort sampled during active COVID-19.

The chain combines TRBV7-3 with TRBJ1-1; D is uncertain. V lost 4 bases and J lost 3, with 9 bases in between. The CDR3 is 13 amino acids. Germline V CDR1 and CDR2: SGHTA, FQGTGA. CDR3 bases: TGTGCCAGCAGCTGGGGAGCGGACACTGAAGCTTTCTTT. Protein product: CASSWGADTEAFF.

This sequence joins TRBV29-1 and TRBJ1-5; D may be TRBD1 (6 bases). Germline CDR1 SQVTM, CDR2 ANQGSEA. The V gene lost 4 bases and the J gene lost 5 bases, with 15 bases spanning the gap. CDR3 size: 14 residues. The CDR3: CSVGTGQFDQPQHF. The CDR3 coding sequence is TGCAGCGTTGGTACTGGACAGTTCGATCAGCCCCAGCATTTT. The full variable domain, its missing parts supplied by reference TRBV29-1 and TRBJ1-5, is SAVISQKPSRDICQRGTSLTIQCQVDSQVTMMFWYRQQPGQSLTLIATANQGSEATYESGFVIDKFPISRPNLTFSTLTVSNMSPEDSSIYLCSVGTGQFDQPQHFGDGTRLSIL.

The chain employs TRBV19 and TRBJ2-2; TRBD2 matches at 7 bases. CDR1 is LNHDA and CDR2 is SQIVND in the germline V gene (reference sequence). Trimming took 5 bases from V and 4 from J; bases not matched to a gene: 13. The CDR3 has 17 residues. CDR3 residues: CASSPPGGAGITGELFF. CDR3 DNA sequence: TGTGCCAGTAGTCCCCCCGGGGGAGCGGGGATCACCGGGGAGCTGTTTTTT.

The V gene is TRBV7-8, the J gene TRBJ1-5, with D hard to call. In germline, CDR1 is SGHVS, CDR2 FQNEAQ. V dropped 5 bases and J dropped 5 bases, with 7 bases sitting between them. This CDR3 comprises 12 residues. The DNA of the CDR3 is TGTGCCAGCAGCCGGAGCTATCAGCCCCAGCATTTT. Translating gives CASSRSYQPQHF.

The rearrangement uses TRBV27 and TRBJ1-1, with 8 bases lining up with TRBD1. This CDR3 is 16 amino acids long. The germline gives CDR1 MNHEY, CDR2 SMNVEV (reference sequence). V was clipped by 7 bases and J by 4 bases; unmatched bases: 14. The CDR3 loop reads CASNPQGAVKFTEAFF. CDR3 nucleotides: TGTGCCAGCAACCCCCAGGGGGCGGTTAAGTTCACTGAAGCTTTCTTT.

The chain carries TRBV6-1 and TRBJ1-5; possible D gene TRBD1, 5 bases. Trimming stripped 3 bases from V and 5 bases from J, with 11 bases between. Germline V gives CDR1 MNHNS, CDR2 SASEGT. This CDR3 has 14 residues. CDR3 DNA sequence: TGTGCCAGCAGTGAGGGGCCAGGTTATCAGCCCCAGCATTTT. Translating it yields CASSEGPGYQPQHF.

The CDR3 here is CASSQERLAGGPYEQFF. In DNA form, the CDR3 reads TGTGCCAGCAGCCAAGAAAGGCTAGCGGGAGGGCCCTATGAGCAGTTCTTC. The gene calls are TRBV14 and TRBJ2-1; TRBD2 matches at 12 bases. The germline V gene has CDR1 SGHDN and CDR2 FVKESK. V was pared by 0 bases and J by 8 bases, with 8 bases of the junction left unmatched. The CDR3 sequence is 17 residues long.

The chain employs TRBV11-2 and TRBJ1-1; perhaps TRBD1 as D (6 bases). The germline V gene encodes CDR1 SGHAT and CDR2 FQNNGV. V lost 3 bases and J 4 bases, leaving 24 bases between the germline ends. This CDR3 comprises 18 residues. The CDR3 region is CASSLEPELGGRGTEAFF. The DNA of the CDR3 is TGTGCCAGCAGCTTGGAACCCGAACTAGGGGGACGTGGCACTGAAGCTTTCTTT. The whole variable domain, filled in from reference TRBV11-2 and TRBJ1-1, reads EAGVAQSPRYKIIEKRQSVAFWCNPISGHATLYWYQQILGQGPKLLIQFQNNGVVDDSQLPKDRFSAERLKGVDSTLKIQPAKLEDSAVYLCASSLEPELGGRGTEAFFGQGTRLTVV.

The rearrangement joins TRBV19 to TRBJ2-3, with D perhaps TRBD2 (5 bases). V lost 3 bases, J lost 4 bases, and 11 bases lay in between. Germline V gene data show CDR1 as LNHDA and CDR2 as SQIVND (reference sequence). CDR3 size: 14 residues. CDR3 amino acids: CASSMNAGADTQYF. CDR3 in DNA: TGTGCCAGTAGTATGAATGCGGGCGCAGATACGCAGTATTTT. Using reference TRBV19 and TRBJ2-3 for the parts outside the CDR3, the full variable domain is DGGITQSPKYLFRKEGQNVTLSCEQNLNHDAMYWYRQDPGQGLRLIYYSQIVNDFQKGDIAEGYSVSREKKESFPLTVTSAQKNPTAFYLCASSMNAGADTQYFGPGTRLTVL.

The V call is TRBV19, the J call TRBJ1-5, with TRBD1 matching over 12 bases. This CDR3 comprises 16 residues. Germline V gene data show CDR1 as LNHDA and CDR2 as SQIVND (reference sequence). V trimming: 7 bases; J trimming: 6 bases; junction bases outside the gene matches: 10. CDR3: CASIQTGQGAVQPQHF. The CDR3 DNA sequence: TGTGCCAGTATTCAAACGGGACAGGGGGCGGTTCAGCCCCAGCATTTT.

This clone has a handful of counts. V is TRBV6-4 and J is TRBJ1-1; D unclear. V gave up 5 bases and J gave up 7 bases, with 14 bases separating them. Germline lookup yields CDR1 MRHNA and CDR2 SNTAGT. The CDR3 is made up of 13 amino acids. The CDR3 spells CASSRSAGLEAFF. DNA for the CDR3: TGTGCCAGCAGTCGATCGGCAGGCCTTGAAGCTTTCTTT.

The rearrangement uses TRBV29-1 and TRBJ2-3; D unclear. Germline lookup yields CDR1 SQVTM and CDR2 ANQGSEA. CDR3 length: 14 residues. V gave up 2 bases and J gave up 0 bases, with 9 bases separating them. The CDR3 nucleotides are TGCAGCGTTGAACGAGGAACTAGCACAGATACGCAGTATTTT. It encodes CSVERGTSTDTQYF.

V is TRBV28 and J is TRBJ2-7; the match to TRBD1 covers 12 bases. The CDR3 sequence is 18 residues long. The J segment lost 3 bases and the V segment lost 5 bases, leaving 14 bases of the junction unmatched. CDR1 MDHEN and CDR2 SYDVKM come from the germline V gene. The CDR3: CASSQSPGTGGRNYEQYF. The DNA for the CDR3 is TGTGCCAGCAGTCAATCGCCTGGGACAGGGGGCAGGAACTACGAGCAGTACTTC.

The CDR3 nucleotides read TGCGCCAGCCGGACCGGGACAGCTAATGAAAAACTGTTTTTT. This codes for CASRTGTANEKLFF. The J gene is TRBJ1-4, the V gene TRBV5-1; 7 bases are a match to TRBD1. CDR1 is SGHRS, CDR2 YFSETQ, per germline. The junction had 6 bases not matched to a gene; V was cut back by 7 bases and J by 3 bases. The CDR3 contains 14 residues.

The chain couples TRBV24-1 to TRBJ2-5; the D gene is possibly TRBD2 (6 bases). The V gene lost 7 bases and the J gene lost 3 bases, with 17 bases spanning the gap. Per the germline V gene, CDR1 is KGHDR and CDR2 is SFDVKD. The CDR3 is made up of 15 amino acids. The CDR3 DNA reads TGTGCCACCAGCTTCGGAGGGTTCTCAAAAGAGACCCAGTACTTC. Translation: CATSFGGFSKETQYF.

The chain recombines TRBV28 with TRBJ1-3; maybe TRBD1 (6 bases). Germline V gene lookup returns CDR1 MDHEN and CDR2 SYDVKM. CDR3 size: 11 residues. V dropped 11 bases and J dropped 2 bases, with 7 bases sitting between them. The CDR3 DNA sequence: TGTGCCTGGGGGCCTGGAAACACCATATATTTT. It encodes CAWGPGNTIYF. Full variable domain (outside the CDR3, taken from reference TRBV28 and TRBJ1-3): DVKVTQSSRYLVKRTGEKVFLECVQDMDHENMFWYRQDPGLGLRLIYFSYDVKMKEKGDIPEGYSVSREKKERFSLILESASTNQTSMYLCAWGPGNTIYFGEGSWLTVV.

The chain uses TRBV11-2 and TRBJ2-5; D possibly corresponds to TRBD1 (6 bases). V lost 0 bases and J lost 5, with 13 bases in between. The germline gives CDR1 SGHAT, CDR2 FQNNGV. The CDR3 covers 15 residues. The CDR3 is CASSLDLGGWETQYF. DNA of the CDR3: TGTGCCAGCAGCTTAGATTTAGGGGGTTGGGAGACCCAGTACTTC.

In this sample, this clone turned up many times. CDR3 sequence: CASSKDRFTGELFF. The CDR3 DNA reads TGCGCCAGCAGCAAGGACAGGTTCACCGGGGAGCTGTTTTTT. V gene TRBV5-1 combines with J gene TRBJ2-2; TRBD1 agrees at 7 bases. V lost 4 bases and J lost 4; bases outside the gene matches: 4. CDR1 is SGHRS, CDR2 YFSETQ, per germline. CDR3 length: 14 amino acids.

CDR3 DNA sequence: TGTGCCAGCGACAAAGTAGGTCGAGGACAGGGATATTCACCCCTCCACTTT. Translating gives CASDKVGRGQGYSPLHF. The chain uses TRBV28 and TRBJ1-6; 8 bases align to TRBD1. V lost 8 bases to trimming and J lost 8 bases; unmatched junction nucleotides: 17. This CDR3 has 17 residues. Germline V gene sequence: CDR1 MDHEN, CDR2 SYDVKM.

The chain recombines TRBV24-1 with TRBJ1-5, with 7 bases matching TRBD1. This CDR3 contains 14 residues. V trimming: 6 bases; J trimming: 4 bases; junction bases outside the gene matches: 5. CDR1 and CDR2 from the germline V gene are KGHDR and SFDVKD. CDR3 protein: CATSTGTVNQPQHF. The CDR3 DNA reads as TGTGCCACCAGTACCGGGACAGTTAATCAGCCCCAGCATTTT.

The chain carries TRBV28 and TRBJ1-5, with D maybe TRBD1 (5 bases). The CDR3 is made up of 15 amino acids. The germline gives CDR1 MDHEN, CDR2 SYDVKM. Trimming cost V 6 bases and J 4 bases, with 16 bases left between them. The DNA of the CDR3 is TGTGCCAGCAGCCTCCAGGCGGGGGAGAATCAGCCCCAGCATTTT. This sequence encodes CASSLQAGENQPQHF.

The rearrangement links TRBV18 to TRBJ1-5, with 9 bases identical to TRBD1. Trimming cost V 2 bases and J 4 bases; bases outside gene matches: 3. This CDR3 region has 15 residues. Germline V lookup: CDR1 KGHSH, CDR2 LQKENI. CDR3 DNA: TGTGCCAGCTCACCAACCGGGACAGGGAATCAGCCCCAGCATTTT. Translating it yields CASSPTGTGNQPQHF.

The chain carries TRBV28 and TRBJ1-1, with TRBD1 identical over 7 bases. This CDR3 is built from 12 residues. J lost 10 bases, V lost 9 bases, and 11 bases had no gene match. Germline V CDR1 and CDR2: MDHEN, SYDVKM. CDR3 nucleotides: TGTGCCAGTAGGGACAGCCGCCCATTAGCTTTCTTT. This sequence encodes CASRDSRPLAFF.

The chain carries TRBV11-3 and TRBJ2-2, with TRBD2 matching 7 bases. This CDR3 is built from 15 residues. Germline CDR1 reads SGHNT; CDR2 reads YENEEA. J gave up 2 bases and V 5 bases, and 5 bases lay outside the gene matches. The CDR3 loop is CASSLGGGNTGELFF. CDR3 nucleotide sequence: TGTGCCAGCAGCCTAGGCGGGGGAAACACCGGGGAGCTGTTTTTT.

The chain carries TRBV29-1 and TRBJ2-3; D gene uncertain. In germline, CDR1 is SQVTM, CDR2 ANQGSEA. The CDR3 loop spans 12 amino acids. Trimming took off 4 bases at V and 3 bases at J, with 8 bases between the two ends. CDR3 amino acids: CSVGARTDTQYF. The DNA for the CDR3 is TGCAGCGTTGGGGCCCGTACAGATACGCAGTATTTT.

The rearrangement joins TRBV15 to TRBJ1-1; D is undetermined. Germline V gene lookup returns CDR1 LNHNV and CDR2 YYDKDF (reference sequence). The CDR3 is 14 residues long. Trimming took off 0 bases at V and 2 bases at J, with 7 bases between the two ends. The CDR3 is CATSRDYSNTEAFF. As DNA, the CDR3 is TGTGCCACCAGCAGAGATTACAGTAACACTGAAGCTTTCTTT.